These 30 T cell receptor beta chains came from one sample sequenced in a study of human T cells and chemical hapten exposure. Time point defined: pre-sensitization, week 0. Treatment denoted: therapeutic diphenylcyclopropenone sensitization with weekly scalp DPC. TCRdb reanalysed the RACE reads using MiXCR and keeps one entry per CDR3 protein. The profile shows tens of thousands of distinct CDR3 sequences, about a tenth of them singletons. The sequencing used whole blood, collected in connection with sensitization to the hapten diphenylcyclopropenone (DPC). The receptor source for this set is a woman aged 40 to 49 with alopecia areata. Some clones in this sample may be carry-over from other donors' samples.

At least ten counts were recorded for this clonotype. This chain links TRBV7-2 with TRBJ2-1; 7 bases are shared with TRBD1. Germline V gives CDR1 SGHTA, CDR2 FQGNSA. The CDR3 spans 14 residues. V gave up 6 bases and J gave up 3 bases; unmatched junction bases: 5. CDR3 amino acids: CASRKDRVYNEQFF. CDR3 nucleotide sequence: TGTGCCAGCAGGAAAGACAGGGTCTACAATGAGCAGTTCTTC.

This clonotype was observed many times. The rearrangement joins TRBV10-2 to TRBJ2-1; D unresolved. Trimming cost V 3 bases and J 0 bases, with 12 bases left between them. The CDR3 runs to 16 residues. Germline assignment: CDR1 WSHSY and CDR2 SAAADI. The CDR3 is CASSESGSGSYNEQFF. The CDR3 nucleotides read TGCGCCAGCAGTGAATCAGGATCTGGCTCCTACAATGAGCAGTTCTTC.

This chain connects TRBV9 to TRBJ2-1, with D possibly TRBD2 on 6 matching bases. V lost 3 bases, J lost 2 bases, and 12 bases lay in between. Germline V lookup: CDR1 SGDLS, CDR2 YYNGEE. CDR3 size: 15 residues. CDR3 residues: CASSGGAATYNEQFF. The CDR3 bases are TGTGCCAGCAGCGGCGGGGCAGCAACCTACAATGAGCAGTTCTTC.

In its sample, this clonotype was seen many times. The CDR3 here is CSVREDRGPYEQYF. The CDR3 DNA reads as TGCAGCGTACGGGAGGACAGGGGCCCCTACGAGCAGTACTTC. The chain uses TRBV29-1 and TRBJ2-7; 9 nucleotides line up with TRBD1. This CDR3 contains 14 residues. V lost 6 bases and J lost 2; bases outside the gene matches: 8. The V gene's germline CDR1 is SQVTM and CDR2 ANQGSEA.

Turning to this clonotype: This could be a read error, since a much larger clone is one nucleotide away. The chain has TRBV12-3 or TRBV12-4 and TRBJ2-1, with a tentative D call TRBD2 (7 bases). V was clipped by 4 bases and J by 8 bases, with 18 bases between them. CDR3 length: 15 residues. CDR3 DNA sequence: TGTGCCAGCAGTTCTTTCTTGTGGGGGGGCGATGAGCAGTTCTTC. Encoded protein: CASSSFLWGGDEQFF.

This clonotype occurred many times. CDR3 loop: CASSPLFGDGYTF. CDR3 bases: TGTGCCAGCAGCCCCCTCTTCGGGGATGGCTACACCTTC. V is TRBV11-2 and J is TRBJ1-2; D ambiguous. The CDR3 runs to 13 residues. The V gene's germline CDR1 is SGHAT and CDR2 FQNNGV. V lost 5 bases, J lost 6 bases, and 13 bases lay in between.

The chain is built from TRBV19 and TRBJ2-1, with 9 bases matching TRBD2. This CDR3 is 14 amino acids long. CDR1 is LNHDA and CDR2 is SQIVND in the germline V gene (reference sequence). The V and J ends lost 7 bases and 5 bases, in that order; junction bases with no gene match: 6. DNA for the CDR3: TGTGCCAGTATTCCGACTAGCGGCCACAATGAGCAGTTCTTC. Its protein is CASIPTSGHNEQFF.

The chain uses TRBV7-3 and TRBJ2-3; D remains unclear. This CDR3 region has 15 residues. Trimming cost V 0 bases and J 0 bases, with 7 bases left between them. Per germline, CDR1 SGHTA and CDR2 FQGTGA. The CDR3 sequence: CASSLTGRSTDTQYF. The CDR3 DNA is TGTGCCAGCAGCTTAACTGGCAGAAGCACAGATACGCAGTATTTT.

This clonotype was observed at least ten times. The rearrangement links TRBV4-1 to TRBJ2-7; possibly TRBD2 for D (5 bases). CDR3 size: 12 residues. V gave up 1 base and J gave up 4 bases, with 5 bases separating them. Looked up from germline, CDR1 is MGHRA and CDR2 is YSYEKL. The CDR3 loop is CASSQAGYEQYF. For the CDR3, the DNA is TGCGCCAGCAGCCAAGCGGGATACGAGCAGTACTTC.

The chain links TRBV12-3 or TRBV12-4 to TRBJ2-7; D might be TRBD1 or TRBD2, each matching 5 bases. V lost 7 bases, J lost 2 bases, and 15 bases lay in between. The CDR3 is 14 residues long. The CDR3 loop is CASKFGDGTYEQYF. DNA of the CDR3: TGTGCCAGCAAGTTCGGGGACGGAACCTACGAGCAGTACTTC.

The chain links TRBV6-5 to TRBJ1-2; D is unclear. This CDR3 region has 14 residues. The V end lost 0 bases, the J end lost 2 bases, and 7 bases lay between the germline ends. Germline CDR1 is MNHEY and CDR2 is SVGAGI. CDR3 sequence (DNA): TGTGCCAGCAGTTACTCGGAGGGCAACTATGGCTACACCTTC. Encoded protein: CASSYSEGNYGYTF.

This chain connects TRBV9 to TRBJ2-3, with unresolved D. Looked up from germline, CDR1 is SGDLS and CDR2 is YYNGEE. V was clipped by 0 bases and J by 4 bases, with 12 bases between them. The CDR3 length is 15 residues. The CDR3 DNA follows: TGTGCCAGCAGCGTAGCTACCGGAAGGGCAGATACGCAGTATTTT. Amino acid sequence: CASSVATGRADTQYF.

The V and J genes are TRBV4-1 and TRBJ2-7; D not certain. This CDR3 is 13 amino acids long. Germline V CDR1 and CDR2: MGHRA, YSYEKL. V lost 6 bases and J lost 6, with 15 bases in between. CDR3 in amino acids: CASRLEMGGEQYF. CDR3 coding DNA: TGCGCCAGCAGGCTTGAAATGGGTGGCGAGCAGTACTTC.

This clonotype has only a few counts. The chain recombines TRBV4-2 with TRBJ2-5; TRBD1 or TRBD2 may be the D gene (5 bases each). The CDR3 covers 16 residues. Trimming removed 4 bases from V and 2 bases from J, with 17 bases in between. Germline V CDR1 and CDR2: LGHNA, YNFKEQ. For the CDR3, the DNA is TGTGCCAGCAGCCTAGGTGGGACGGGGCTTCAAGAGACCCAGTACTTC. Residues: CASSLGGTGLQETQYF.

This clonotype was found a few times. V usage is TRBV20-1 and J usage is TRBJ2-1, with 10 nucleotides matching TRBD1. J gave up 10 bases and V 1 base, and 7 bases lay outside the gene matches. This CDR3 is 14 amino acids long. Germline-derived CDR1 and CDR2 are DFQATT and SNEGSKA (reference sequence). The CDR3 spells CSARVGTGDTEQFF. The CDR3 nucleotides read TGCAGTGCTAGAGTCGGGACAGGGGATACAGAGCAGTTCTTC.

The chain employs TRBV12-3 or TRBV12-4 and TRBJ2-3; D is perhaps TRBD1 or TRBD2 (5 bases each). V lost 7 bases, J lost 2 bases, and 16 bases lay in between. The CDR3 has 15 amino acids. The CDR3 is CASNPAGTLTDTQYF. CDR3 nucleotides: TGTGCCAGCAACCCGGCCGGGACCCTCACAGATACGCAGTATTTT.

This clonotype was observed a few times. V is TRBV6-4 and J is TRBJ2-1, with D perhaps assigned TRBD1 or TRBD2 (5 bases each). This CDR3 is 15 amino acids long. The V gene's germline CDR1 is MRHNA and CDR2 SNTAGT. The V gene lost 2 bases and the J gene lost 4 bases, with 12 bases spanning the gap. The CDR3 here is CASSDRGEGYNEQFF. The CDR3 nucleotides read TGTGCCAGCAGTGACAGGGGTGAGGGGTACAATGAGCAGTTCTTC.

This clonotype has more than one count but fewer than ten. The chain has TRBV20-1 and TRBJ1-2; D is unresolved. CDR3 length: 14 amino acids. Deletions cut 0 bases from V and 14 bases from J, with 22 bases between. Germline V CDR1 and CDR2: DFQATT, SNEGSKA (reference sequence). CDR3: CSARERTASYVDTF. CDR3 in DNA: TGCAGTGCTAGAGAGAGAACAGCCTCCTATGTGGATACCTTC.

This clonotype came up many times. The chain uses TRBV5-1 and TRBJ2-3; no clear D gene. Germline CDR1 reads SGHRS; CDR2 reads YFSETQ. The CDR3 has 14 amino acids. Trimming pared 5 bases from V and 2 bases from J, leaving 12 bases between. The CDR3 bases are TGCGCCAGCAGGATTCCTGGTAACACAGATACGCAGTATTTT. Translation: CASRIPGNTDTQYF.

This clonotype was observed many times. The CDR3 DNA follows: TGTGCCAGCAGTCCGACTGGAAATGAGCAGTTCTTC. Translation: CASSPTGNEQFF. The chain uses TRBV2 and TRBJ2-1, with no clear D. Germline V gene data show CDR1 as SNHLY and CDR2 as FYNNEI. This CDR3 comprises 12 residues. Trimming took 5 bases from V and 7 from J, leaving 9 bases between them.

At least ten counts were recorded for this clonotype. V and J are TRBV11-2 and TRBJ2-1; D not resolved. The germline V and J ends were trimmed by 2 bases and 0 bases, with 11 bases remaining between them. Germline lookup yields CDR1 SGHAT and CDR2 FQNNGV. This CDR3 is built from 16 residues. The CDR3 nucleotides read TGTGCCAGCAGCTTAAAGCGCCTTAGCTCCTACAATGAGCAGTTCTTC. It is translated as CASSLKRLSSYNEQFF.

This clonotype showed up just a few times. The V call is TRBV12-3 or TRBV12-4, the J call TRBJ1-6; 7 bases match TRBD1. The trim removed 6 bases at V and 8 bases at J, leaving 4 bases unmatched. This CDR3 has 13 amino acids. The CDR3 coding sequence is TGTGCCAGCAGGACAGGGATGGATTCACCCCTCCACTTT. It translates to CASRTGMDSPLHF.

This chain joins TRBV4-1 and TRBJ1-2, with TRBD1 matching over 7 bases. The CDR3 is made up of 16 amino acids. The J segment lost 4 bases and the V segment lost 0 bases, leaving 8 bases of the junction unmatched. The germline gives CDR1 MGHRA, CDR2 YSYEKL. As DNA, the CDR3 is TGCGCCAGCAGCCAAGATCTGGGAACAGGGGCCTATGGCTACACCTTC. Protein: CASSQDLGTGAYGYTF.

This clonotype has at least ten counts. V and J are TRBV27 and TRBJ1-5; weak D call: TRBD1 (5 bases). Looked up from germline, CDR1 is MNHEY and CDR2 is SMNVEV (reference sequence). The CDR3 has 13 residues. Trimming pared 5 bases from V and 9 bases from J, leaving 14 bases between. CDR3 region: CASSTSPGGPQHF. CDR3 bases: TGTGCCAGCAGTACCTCTCCCGGGGGGCCCCAGCATTTT.

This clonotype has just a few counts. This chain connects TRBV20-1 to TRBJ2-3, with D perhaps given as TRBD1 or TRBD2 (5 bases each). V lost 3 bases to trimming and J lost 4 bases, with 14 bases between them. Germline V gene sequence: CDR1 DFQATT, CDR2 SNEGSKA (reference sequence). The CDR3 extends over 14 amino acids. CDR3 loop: CSASPLGVPDTQYF. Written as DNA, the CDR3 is TGCAGTGCTAGTCCTCTGGGGGTCCCAGATACGCAGTATTTT.

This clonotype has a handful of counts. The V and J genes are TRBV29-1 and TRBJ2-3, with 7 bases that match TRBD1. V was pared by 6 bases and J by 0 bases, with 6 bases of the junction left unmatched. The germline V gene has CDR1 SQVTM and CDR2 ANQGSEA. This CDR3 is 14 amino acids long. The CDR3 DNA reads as TGCAGCGTCCAGGACAGGCGGAGCACAGATACGCAGTATTTT. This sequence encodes CSVQDRRSTDTQYF.

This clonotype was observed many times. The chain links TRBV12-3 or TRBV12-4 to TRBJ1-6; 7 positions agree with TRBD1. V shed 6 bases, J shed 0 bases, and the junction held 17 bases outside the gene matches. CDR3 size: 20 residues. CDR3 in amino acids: CASRSTNRGLTSSYNSPLHF. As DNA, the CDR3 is TGTGCCAGCAGGTCCACCAACAGGGGACTTACTAGCTCCTATAATTCACCCCTCCACTTT.

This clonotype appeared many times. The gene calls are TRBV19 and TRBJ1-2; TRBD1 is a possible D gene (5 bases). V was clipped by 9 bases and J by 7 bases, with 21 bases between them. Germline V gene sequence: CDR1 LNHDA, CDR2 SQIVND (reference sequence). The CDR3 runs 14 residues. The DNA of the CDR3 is TGTGCCAGCGGTCAAGGGGTAGCCCTCTTTGGCTACACCTTC. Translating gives CASGQGVALFGYTF.

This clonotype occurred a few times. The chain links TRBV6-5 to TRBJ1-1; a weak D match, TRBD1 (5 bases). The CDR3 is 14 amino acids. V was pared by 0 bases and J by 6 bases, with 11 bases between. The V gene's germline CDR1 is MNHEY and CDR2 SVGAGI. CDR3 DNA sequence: TGTGCCAGCAGTTACTCGCCGGGGGGACCTGAAGCTTTCTTT. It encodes CASSYSPGGPEAFF.

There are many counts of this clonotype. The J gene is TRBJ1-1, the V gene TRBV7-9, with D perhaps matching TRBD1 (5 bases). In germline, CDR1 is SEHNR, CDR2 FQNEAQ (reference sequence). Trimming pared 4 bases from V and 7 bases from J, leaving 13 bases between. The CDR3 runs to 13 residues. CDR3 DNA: TGTGCCAGCAGCTCCGTGGGGGTTGGTGAAGCTTTCTTT. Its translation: CASSSVGVGEAFF.